These 5 T cell receptor beta chains were sequenced from one sample in a study of CD8 T cells in Susac syndrome. Reverse transcription used roughly 0.5 to 1 ug RNA and random hexamers. TCRdb itself ran the immunoSEQ multiplex PCR reads through MiXCR, one entry per CDR3 protein. The sample includes about 150,000 distinct CDR3 sequences, approximately 95% seen only once; the top ten take around 0.12%. Sequenced input: CD4+ T cells from PBMCs. Every receptor here comes from a human donor with Susac syndrome.

The chain is built from TRBV7-2 and TRBJ2-3; D remains ambiguous. CDR1 SGHTA and CDR2 FQGNSA come from the germline V gene. Trimming pared 5 bases from V and 2 bases from J, leaving 8 bases between. CDR3 size: 13 residues. In DNA form, the CDR3 reads TGTGCCAGCAGCGTACCCACCACAGATACGCAGTATTTT. Translating gives CASSVPTTDTQYF. The variable domain in full, completed from reference TRBV7-2 and TRBJ2-3, reads GAGVSQSPSNKVTEKGKDVELRCDPISGHTALYWYRQSLGQGLEFLIYFQGNSAPDKSGLPSDRFSAERTGGSVSTLTIQRTQQEDSAVYLCASSVPTTDTQYFGPGTRLTVL.

The chain is built from TRBV7-2 and TRBJ2-2; D call uncertain. V dropped 2 bases and J dropped 0 bases, with 4 bases sitting between them. Germline V gene data show CDR1 as SGHTA and CDR2 as FQGNSA. The CDR3 extends over 14 amino acids. CDR3 DNA: TGTGCCAGCAGCTTAAATGCGAACACCGGGGAGCTGTTTTTT. Its protein product is CASSLNANTGELFF.

The chain recombines TRBV7-9 with TRBJ2-7; D ambiguous. V was cut by 6 bases and J by 4 bases, with 10 bases left in between. Germline V CDR1 and CDR2: SEHNR, FQNEAQ (reference sequence). The CDR3 consists of 12 residues. DNA for the CDR3: TGTGCCAGCAGTGCAGCTGGTTACGAGCAGTACGTC. Its translation is CASSAAGYEQYV.

V gene TRBV27 combines with J gene TRBJ2-5; 7 nucleotides agree with TRBD1. The CDR3 length is 14 residues. From germline, CDR1 is MNHEY and CDR2 SMNVEV (reference sequence). The J segment lost 7 bases and the V segment lost 5 bases, leaving 10 bases of the junction unmatched. Written as DNA, the CDR3 is TGTGCCAGCAGTCCAGGACAGGCAGCAGGGACCCAGTACTTC. Its protein product is CASSPGQAAGTQYF.

The chain carries TRBV3-1 and TRBJ2-1; 7 bases agree with TRBD1. This CDR3 is built from 18 residues. The ends lost 0 bases at V and 0 bases at J; junction bases unmatched: 8. Germline loops: CDR1 LGHDT, CDR2 YNNKEL (reference sequence). The CDR3 nucleotides read TGTGCCAGCAGCCAAGAGACAGGGTCGCCGAGCTCCTACAATGAGCAGTTCTTC. Protein product: CASSQETGSPSSYNEQFF.